This T cell receptor beta chain was sequenced in a study of shared clonotypes between healthy human individuals. Points from the study as a whole: Depth of sequencing was expected to influence donor clonotype sharing. Several donors had approximately 4.6% of their naive CD4 clonotypes in common.

Germline V CDR1 and CDR2: MNHNS, SASEGT. Trimming took 6 bases from V and 6 from J, leaving 11 bases between them. The CDR3 has 12 residues. Measured with immunoSEQ multiplex PCR; TCRdb has only the in-frame clones, and not every one. The table shows some 1,900,000 clones, with about 95% occurring only once. In regard to this clone: Its antigen is undetermined.

The naive CD8 fraction comprised CD45RO-negative cells positively selected for CCR7 and excluded terminally differentiated effector memory CD45RA+ cells. The donor population consisted of healthy HIV-negative adults with no recent acute infections or vaccinations. This clonotype was obtained from a man between 18 and 29 years old in good health. V gene TRBV6-1 combines with J gene TRBJ1-1; D is uncertain. Sequenced input: naive CD8+ T cells sorted from blood. The CDR3 sequence: CASREGGAEAFF. The CDR3 nucleotides are TGTGCCAGCAGGGAGGGTGGGGCTGAAGCTTTCTTT.